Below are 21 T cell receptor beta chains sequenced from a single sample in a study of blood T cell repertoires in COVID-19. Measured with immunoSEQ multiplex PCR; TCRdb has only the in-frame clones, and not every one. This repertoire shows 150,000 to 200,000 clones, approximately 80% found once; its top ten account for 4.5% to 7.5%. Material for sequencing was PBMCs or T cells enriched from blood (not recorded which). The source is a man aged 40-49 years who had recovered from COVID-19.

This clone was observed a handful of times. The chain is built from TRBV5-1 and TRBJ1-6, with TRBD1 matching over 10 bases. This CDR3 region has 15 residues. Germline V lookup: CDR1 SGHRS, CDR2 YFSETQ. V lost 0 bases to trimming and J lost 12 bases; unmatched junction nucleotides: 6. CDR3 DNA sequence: TGCGCCAGCAGCTTGGTCGGACAGGGGGGAGAACCCCTCCACTTT. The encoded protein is CASSLVGQGGEPLHF.

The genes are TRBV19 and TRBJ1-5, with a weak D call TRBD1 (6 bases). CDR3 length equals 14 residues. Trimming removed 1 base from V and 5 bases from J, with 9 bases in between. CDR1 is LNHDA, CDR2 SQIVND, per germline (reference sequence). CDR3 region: CASSIGTGYQPQHF. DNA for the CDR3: TGTGCCAGTAGTATAGGTACAGGGTATCAGCCCCAGCATTTT.

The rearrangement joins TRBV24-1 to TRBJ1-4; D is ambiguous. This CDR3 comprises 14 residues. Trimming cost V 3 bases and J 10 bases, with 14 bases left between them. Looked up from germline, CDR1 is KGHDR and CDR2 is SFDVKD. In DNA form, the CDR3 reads TGTGCCACCAGTGATAAATATAACTCCGGAAAACTGTTTTTT. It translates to CATSDKYNSGKLFF.

CDR3 amino acids: CASSETVNTEAFF. The CDR3 region has the DNA TGTGCCAGCAGTGAAACGGTGAACACTGAAGCTTTCTTT. J is TRBJ1-1 and V is TRBV6-1; D ambiguous. Germline CDR1 is MNHNS and CDR2 is SASEGT. CDR3 size: 13 residues. The V end was cut by 2 bases, the J end by 0 bases, with 4 bases between.

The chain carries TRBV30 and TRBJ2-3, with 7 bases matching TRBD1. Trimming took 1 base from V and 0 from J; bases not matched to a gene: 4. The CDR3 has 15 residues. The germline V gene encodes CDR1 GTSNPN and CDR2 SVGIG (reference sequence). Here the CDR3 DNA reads TGTGCCTGGAGTGGACAGGGCCGTAGCACAGATACGCAGTATTTT. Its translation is CAWSGQGRSTDTQYF.

CDR3 amino acids: CASSTPGVTEAFF. The CDR3 DNA sequence: TGCGCCAGCAGTACACCAGGGGTCACTGAAGCTTTCTTT. The chain couples TRBV5-1 to TRBJ1-1, with a weak D call TRBD1 (6 bases). Germline CDR1 reads SGHRS; CDR2 reads YFSETQ. V was cut by 5 bases and J by 4 bases, with 12 bases left in between. The CDR3 is 13 residues long.

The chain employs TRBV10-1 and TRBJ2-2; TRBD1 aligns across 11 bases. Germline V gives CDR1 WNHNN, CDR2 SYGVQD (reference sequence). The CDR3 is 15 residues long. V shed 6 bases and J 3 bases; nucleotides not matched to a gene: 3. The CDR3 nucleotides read TGCGCCAGCAGCCCGGGACAGGGGGACACCGGGGAGCTGTTTTTT. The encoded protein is CASSPGQGDTGELFF.

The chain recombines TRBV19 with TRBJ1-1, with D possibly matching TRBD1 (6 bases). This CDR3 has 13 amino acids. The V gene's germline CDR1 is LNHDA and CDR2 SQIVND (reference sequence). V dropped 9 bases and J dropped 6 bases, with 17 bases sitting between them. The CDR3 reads CASWDIAFAEAFF. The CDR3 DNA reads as TGTGCCAGCTGGGACATTGCCTTCGCTGAAGCTTTCTTT. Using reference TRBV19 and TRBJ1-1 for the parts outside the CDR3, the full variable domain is DGGITQSPKYLFRKEGQNVTLSCEQNLNHDAMYWYRQDPGQGLRLIYYSQIVNDFQKGDIAEGYSVSREKKESFPLTVTSAQKNPTAFYLCASWDIAFAEAFFGQGTRLTVV.

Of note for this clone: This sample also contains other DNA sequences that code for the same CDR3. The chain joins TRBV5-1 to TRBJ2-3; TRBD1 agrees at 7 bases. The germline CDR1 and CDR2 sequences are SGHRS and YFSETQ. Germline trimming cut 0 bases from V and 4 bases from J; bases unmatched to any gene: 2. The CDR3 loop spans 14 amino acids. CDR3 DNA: TGCGCCAGCAGCTTGGGGCAGGGGGCAGATACGCAGTATTTT. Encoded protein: CASSLGQGADTQYF.

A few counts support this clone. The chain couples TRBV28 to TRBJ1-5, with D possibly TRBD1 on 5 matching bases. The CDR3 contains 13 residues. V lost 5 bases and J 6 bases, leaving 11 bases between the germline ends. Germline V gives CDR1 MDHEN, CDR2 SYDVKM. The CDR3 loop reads CASSRDGGQPQHF. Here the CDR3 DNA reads TGTGCCAGCAGTCGGGACGGGGGTCAGCCCCAGCATTTT.

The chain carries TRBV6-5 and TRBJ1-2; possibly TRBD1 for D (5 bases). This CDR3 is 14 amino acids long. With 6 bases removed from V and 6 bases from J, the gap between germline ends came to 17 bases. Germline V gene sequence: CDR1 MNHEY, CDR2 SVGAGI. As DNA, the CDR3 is TGTGCCAGCAGATTAGGGGTTGTATTAGATGGCTACACCTTC. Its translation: CASRLGVVLDGYTF.

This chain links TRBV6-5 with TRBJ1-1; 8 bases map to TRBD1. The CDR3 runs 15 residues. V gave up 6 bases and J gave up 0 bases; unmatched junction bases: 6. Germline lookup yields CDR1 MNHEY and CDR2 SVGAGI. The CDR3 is CASSQTGDVNTEAFF. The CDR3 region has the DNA TGTGCCAGCAGCCAGACAGGGGATGTGAACACTGAAGCTTTCTTT.

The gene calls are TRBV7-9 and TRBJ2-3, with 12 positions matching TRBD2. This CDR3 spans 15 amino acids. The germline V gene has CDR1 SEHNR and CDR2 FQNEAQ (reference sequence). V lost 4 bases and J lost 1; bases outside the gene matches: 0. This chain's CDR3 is CASSSSGRGTDTQYF. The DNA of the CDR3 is TGTGCCAGCAGCTCTAGCGGGAGGGGCACAGATACGCAGTATTTT.

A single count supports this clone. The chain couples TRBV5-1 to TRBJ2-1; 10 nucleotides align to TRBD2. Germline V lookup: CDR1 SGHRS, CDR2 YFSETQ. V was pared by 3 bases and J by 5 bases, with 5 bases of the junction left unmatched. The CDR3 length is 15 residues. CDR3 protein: CASSSTSGVDNEQFF. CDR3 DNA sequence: TGCGCCAGCAGCTCCACTAGCGGGGTCGACAATGAGCAGTTCTTC.

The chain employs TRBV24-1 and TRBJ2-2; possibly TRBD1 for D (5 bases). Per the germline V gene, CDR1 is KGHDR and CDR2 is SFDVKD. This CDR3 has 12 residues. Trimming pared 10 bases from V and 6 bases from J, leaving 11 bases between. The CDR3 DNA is TGTGCCACGACTGACAGAGCCGGGGAGCTGTTTTTT. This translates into CATTDRAGELFF.

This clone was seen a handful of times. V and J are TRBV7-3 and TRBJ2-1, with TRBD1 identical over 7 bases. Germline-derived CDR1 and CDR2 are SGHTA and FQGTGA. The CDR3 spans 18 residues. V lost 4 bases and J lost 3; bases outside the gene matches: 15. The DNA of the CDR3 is TGTGCCAGCAGCTCATCACGGACGCAGGGGGTACGCTACAATGAGCAGTTCTTC. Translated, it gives CASSSSRTQGVRYNEQFF. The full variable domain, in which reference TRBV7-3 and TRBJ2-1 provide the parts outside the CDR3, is GAGVSQTPSNKVTEKGKYVELRCDPISGHTALYWYRQSLGQGPEFLIYFQGTGAADDSGLPNDRFFAVRPEGSVSTLKIQRTERGDSAVYLCASSSSRTQGVRYNEQFFGPGTRLTVL.

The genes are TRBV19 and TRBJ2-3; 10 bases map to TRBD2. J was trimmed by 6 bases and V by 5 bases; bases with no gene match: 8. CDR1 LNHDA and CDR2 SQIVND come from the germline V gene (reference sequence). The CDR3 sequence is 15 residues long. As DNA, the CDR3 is TGTGCCAGTAGTCTTAGCGGGGGGCCGACGGATACGCAGTATTTT. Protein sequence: CASSLSGGPTDTQYF.

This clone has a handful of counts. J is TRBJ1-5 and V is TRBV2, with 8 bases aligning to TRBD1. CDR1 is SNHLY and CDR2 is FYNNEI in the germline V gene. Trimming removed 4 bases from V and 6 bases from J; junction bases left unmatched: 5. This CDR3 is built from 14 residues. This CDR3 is CASSADRGFQPQHF. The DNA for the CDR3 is TGTGCCAGCAGTGCCGACAGGGGATTTCAGCCCCAGCATTTT.

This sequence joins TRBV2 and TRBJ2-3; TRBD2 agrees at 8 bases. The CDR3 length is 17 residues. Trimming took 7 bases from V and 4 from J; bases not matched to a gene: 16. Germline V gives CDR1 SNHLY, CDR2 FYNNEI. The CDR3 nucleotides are TGTGCCAGCATCGTAGGCCTCGGACTAGCTAGGCCAGATACGCAGTATTTT. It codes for CASIVGLGLARPDTQYF. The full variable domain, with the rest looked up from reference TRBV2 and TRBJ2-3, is EPEVTQTPSHQVTQMGQEVILRCVPISNHLYFYWYRQILGQKVEFLVSFYNNEISEKSEIFDDQFSVERPDGSNFTLKIRSTKLEDSAMYFCASIVGLGLARPDTQYFGPGTRLTVL.

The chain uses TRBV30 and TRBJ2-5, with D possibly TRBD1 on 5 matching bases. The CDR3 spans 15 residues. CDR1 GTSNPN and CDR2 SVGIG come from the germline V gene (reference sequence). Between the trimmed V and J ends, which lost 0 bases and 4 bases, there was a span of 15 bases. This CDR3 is CAWSVTGGMRETQYF. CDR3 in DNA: TGTGCCTGGAGTGTAACAGGCGGCATGAGAGAGACCCAGTACTTC.

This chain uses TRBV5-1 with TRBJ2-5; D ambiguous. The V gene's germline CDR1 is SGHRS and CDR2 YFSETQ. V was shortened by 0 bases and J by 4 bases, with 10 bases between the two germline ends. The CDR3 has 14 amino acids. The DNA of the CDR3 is TGCGCCAGCAGCTTGGCTTCTTCCCGAGAGACCCAGTACTTC. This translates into CASSLASSRETQYF.